The sample holds many counts of the clone carrying this TCR beta chain. Antigen specificity is unknown. Breast cancer patients provided tissue from their axillary draining lymph nodes. The V and J ends lost 6 bases and 4 bases, in that order; junction bases with no gene match: 9. The CDR3 extends over 15 amino acids. Germline values: CDR1 SNHLY, CDR2 FYNNEI. These data come from a study of breast tumors, draining lymph nodes, adjacent tissues. TCRdb called the multiplex PCR reads again in MiXCR, with one record for every CDR3 protein. The repertoire holds about 220,000 distinct CDR3 sequences, with less than 45% as singletons. The study, taken as a whole, reports: The lymph node origin of tumor T cells was framed as consistent with a hypothesis, not demonstrated. Luminal-like breast cancer showed significantly higher tumor–nontumor repertoire similarity than basal-like. Tumors had less TCR diversity than lymph nodes, more than nontumor tissue. Data fit most tumor T cells coming from lymph node, expanding in tumor.

The chain is built from TRBV2 and TRBJ1-5; 7 nucleotides align to TRBD1. The sample consisted of axillary lymph node tissue. This receptor was taken from a female donor with breast cancer. Some clones in this sample may be carry-over from other donors' samples. CDR3 residues: CASRLGQAVNQPQHF. In nucleotides, the CDR3 is TGTGCCAGCAGACTCGGACAGGCCGTGAATCAGCCCCAGCATTTT.